This T cell receptor (beta chain) came from a study of blood T cell repertoires in COVID-19. Whole-study context: Acute-phase and convalescent COVID-19 samples originated in the United States, Italy and Spain. Sample material is recorded as cDNA or gDNA derived from T cells, B-cell-depleted T cells, or PBMCs.

In the authors' workflow: Nucleated cell counts were estimated from reference gene primer amplification. Clones were read by immunoSEQ multiplex PCR, and TCRdb kept only the in-frame ones, dropping some. The V and J calls and clone size are taken from that table; D and trimming were inferred from the DNA. The sample yields around 86,000 clones, about 90% seen once. Trimming took 0 bases from V and 4 from J, leaving 17 bases between them. In germline, CDR1 is SGDLS, CDR2 YYNGEE. This CDR3 is 16 amino acids long. The rearrangement uses TRBV9 and TRBJ2-7; D is possibly TRBD1 (6 bases). The sample was peripheral blood. This receptor was obtained from a human donor with acute or convalescent COVID-19. The donor label of this sample is uncertain. The CDR3 is CASSVGGQLGGYEQYF. The CDR3, as DNA: TGTGCCAGCAGCGTAGGAGGACAGCTTGGGGGTTACGAGCAGTACTTC.